The TCR beta chain under discussion was sequenced for a study of regulatory T cells in long-lasting Graves disease. Study outcomes and limitations: Persistent disease exhibited a predilection for TRBV28, TRBJ1-2 and TRBJ2-5. The TCR repertoire of persistent Graves' patients was less diverse than that of newly diagnosed ones.

Time point reported: newly diagnosed GD, antithyroid drugs for less than 3 months. There was RNA extracted from PBMCs, and the TCR library was made from it. V was trimmed by 6 bases and J by 6 bases, leaving 14 bases between them. Germline-derived CDR1 and CDR2 are MDHEN and SYDVKM. The CDR3 is 14 amino acids. Library construction for TCR beta used iRepertoire HTBI primers and Arm-PCR of CDR3 regions. MiXCR was run by TCRdb on the multiplex PCR reads, yielding one entry per CDR3 protein. The sample lists hundreds of thousands of distinct CDR3 sequences; approximately 15% were seen once. This clonotype was seen many times. Its specificity is unknown. The same data also contributed to another study, on T cells in Graves' hyperthyroidism and ophthalmopathy.

The J gene is TRBJ2-2, the V gene TRBV28; D unresolved. The sequence came from a man aged 35-49 years with Graves disease. The sequences come from peripheral blood mononuclear cells (PBMCs), collected at new diagnosis, from a patient treated with antithyroid drugs. The CDR3 coding sequence is TGTGCCAGCAGGTGGACCGACATGTCCGGGGAGCTGTTTTTT. Protein sequence: CASRWTDMSGELFF. The full variable domain, its missing parts supplied by reference TRBV28 and TRBJ2-2, is DVKVTQSSRYLVKRTGEKVFLECVQDMDHENMFWYRQDPGLGLRLIYFSYDVKMKEKGDIPEGYSVSREKKERFSLILESASTNQTSMYLCASRWTDMSGELFFGEGSRLTVL.